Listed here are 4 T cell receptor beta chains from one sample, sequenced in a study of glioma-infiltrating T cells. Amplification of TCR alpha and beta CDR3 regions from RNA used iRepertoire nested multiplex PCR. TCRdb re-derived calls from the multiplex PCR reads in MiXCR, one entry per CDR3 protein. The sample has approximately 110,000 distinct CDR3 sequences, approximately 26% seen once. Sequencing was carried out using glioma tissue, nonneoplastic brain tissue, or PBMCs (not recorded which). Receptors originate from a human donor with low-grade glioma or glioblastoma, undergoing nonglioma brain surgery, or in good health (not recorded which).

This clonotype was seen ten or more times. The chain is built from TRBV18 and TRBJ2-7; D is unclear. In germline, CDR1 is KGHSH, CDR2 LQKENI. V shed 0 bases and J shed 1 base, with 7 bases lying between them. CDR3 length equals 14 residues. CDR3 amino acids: CASSPPAGSYEQYF. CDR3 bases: TGTGCCAGCTCACCACCCGCAGGATCCTACGAGCAGTACTTC.

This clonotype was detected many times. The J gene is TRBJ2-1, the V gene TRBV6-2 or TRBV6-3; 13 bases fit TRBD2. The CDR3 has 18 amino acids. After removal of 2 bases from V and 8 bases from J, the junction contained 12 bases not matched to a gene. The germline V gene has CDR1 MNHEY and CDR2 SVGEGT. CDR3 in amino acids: CASSYPPGLAGFRDEQFF. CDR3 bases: TGTGCCAGCAGTTACCCTCCGGGACTAGCGGGATTCAGGGATGAGCAGTTCTTC.

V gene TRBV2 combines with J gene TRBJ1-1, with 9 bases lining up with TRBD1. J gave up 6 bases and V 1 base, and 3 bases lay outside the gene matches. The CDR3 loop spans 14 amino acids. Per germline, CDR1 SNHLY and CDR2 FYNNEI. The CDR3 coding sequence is TGTGCCAGCAGTGAAGACAGGGGGCTCTCTGAAGCTTTCTTT. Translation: CASSEDRGLSEAFF.

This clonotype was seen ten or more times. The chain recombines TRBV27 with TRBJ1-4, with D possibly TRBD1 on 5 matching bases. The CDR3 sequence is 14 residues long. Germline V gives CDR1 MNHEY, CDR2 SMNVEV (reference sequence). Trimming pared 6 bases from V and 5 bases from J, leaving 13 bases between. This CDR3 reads CASRSGVANEKLFF. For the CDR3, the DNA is TGTGCCAGCAGGTCGGGGGTTGCCAATGAAAAACTGTTTTTT.